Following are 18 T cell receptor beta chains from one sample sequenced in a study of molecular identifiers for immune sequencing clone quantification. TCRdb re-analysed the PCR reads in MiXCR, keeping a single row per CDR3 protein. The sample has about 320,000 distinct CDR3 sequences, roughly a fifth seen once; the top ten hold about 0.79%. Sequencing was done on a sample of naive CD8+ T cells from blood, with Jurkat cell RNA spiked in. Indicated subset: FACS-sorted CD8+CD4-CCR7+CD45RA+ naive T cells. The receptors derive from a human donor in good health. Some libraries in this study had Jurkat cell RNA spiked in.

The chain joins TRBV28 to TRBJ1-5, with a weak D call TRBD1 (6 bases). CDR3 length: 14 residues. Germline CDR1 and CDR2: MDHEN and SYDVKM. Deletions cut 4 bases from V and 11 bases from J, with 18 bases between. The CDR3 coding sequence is TGTGCCAGCAGTTCCCGCAGGGGTATCGCAACCCAGCATTTT. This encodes CASSSRRGIATQHF.

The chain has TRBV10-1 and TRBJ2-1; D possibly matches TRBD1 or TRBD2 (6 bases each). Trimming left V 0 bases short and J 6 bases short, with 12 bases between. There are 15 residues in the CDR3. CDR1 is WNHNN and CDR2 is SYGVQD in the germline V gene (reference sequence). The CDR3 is CASSESGAGPNEQFF. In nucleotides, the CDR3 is TGCGCCAGCAGTGAGTCGGGGGCGGGGCCCAATGAGCAGTTCTTC.

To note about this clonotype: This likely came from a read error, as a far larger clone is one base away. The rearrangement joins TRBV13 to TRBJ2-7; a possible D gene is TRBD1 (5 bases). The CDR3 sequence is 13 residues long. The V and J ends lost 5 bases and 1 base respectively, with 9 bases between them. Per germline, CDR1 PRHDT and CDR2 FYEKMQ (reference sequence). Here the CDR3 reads CASSHDSSYEQYF. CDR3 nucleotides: TGTGCCAGCAGCCACGACAGTTCCTACGAGCAGTACTTC.

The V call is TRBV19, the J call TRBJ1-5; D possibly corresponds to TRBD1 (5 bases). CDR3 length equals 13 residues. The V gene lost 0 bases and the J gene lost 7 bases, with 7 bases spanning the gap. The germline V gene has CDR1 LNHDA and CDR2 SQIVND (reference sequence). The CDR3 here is CASSIDGAQPQHF. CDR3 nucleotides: TGTGCCAGTAGTATAGACGGGGCCCAGCCCCAGCATTTT.

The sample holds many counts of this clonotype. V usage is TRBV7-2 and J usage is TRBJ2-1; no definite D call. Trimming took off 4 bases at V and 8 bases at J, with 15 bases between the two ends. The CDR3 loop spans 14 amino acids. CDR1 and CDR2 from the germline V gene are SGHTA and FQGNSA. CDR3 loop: CASSSDLTGHEQFF. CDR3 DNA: TGTGCCAGCAGCTCGGACCTTACTGGGCATGAGCAGTTCTTC.

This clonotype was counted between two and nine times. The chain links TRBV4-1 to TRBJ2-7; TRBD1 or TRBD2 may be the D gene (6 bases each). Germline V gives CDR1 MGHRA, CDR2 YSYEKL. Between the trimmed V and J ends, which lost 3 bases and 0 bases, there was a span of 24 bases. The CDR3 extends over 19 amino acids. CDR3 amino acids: CASSHFFGGSGGTSYEQYF. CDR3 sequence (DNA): TGCGCCAGCAGCCACTTTTTTGGAGGCTCCGGGGGCACCTCCTACGAGCAGTACTTC.

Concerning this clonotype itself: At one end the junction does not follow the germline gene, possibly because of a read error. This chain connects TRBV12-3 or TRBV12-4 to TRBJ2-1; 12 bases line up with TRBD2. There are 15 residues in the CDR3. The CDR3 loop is CASSASGGAANERFF. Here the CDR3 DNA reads TGTGCCAGCAGTGCTAGCGGGGGGGCCGCGAATGAGCGGTTCTTC.

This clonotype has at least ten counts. The CDR3 sequence: CSVEEGEKETQYF. The CDR3 bases are TGCAGCGTTGAAGAGGGGGAGAAAGAGACCCAGTACTTC. The V call is TRBV29-1, the J call TRBJ2-5; D possibly matches TRBD1 or TRBD2 (5 bases each). V was cut by 0 bases and J by 3 bases, with 8 bases left in between. The CDR3 runs 13 residues. Per the germline V gene, CDR1 is SQVTM and CDR2 is ANQGSEA. Supplemented by reference TRBV29-1 and TRBJ2-5, the full variable domain reads SAVISQKPSRDICQRGTSLTIQCQVDSQVTMMFWYRQQPGQSLTLIATANQGSEATYESGFVIDKFPISRPNLTFSTLTVSNMSPEDSSIYLCSVEEGEKETQYFGPGTRLLVL.

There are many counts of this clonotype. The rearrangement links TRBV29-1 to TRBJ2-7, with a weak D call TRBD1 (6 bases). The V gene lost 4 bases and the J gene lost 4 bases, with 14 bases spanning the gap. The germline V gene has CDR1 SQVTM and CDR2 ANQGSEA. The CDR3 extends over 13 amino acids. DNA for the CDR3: TGCAGCGTTGTCTCCGGGACAAGATACGAGCAGTACTTC. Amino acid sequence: CSVVSGTRYEQYF.

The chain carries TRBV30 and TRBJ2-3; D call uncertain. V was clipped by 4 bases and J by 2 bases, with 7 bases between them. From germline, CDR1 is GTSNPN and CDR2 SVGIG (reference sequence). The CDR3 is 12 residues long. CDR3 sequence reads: CAWNQDTDTQYF. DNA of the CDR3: TGTGCCTGGAACCAAGACACAGATACGCAGTATTTT.

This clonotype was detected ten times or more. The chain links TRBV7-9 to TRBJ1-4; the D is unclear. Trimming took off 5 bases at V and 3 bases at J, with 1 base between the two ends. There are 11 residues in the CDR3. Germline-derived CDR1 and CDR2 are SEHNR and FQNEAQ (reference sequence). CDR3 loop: CASSPNEKLFF. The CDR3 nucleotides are TGTGCCAGCAGCCCTAATGAAAAACTGTTTTTT.

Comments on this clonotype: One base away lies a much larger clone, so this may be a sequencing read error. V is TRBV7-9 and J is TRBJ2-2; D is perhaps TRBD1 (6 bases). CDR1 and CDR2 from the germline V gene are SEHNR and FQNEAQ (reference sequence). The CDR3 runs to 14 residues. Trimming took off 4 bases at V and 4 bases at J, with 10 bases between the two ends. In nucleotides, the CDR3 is TGTGCCAGCAGCTCCGGACAGAGCACCGGGGAGCTGTTTTTT. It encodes CASSSGQSTGELFF.

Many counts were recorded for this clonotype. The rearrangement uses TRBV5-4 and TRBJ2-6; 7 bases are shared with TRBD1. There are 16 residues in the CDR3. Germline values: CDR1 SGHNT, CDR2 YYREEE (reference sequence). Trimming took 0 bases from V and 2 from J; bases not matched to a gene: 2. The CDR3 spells CASSLEGAAGANVLTF. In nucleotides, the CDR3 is TGTGCCAGCAGCTTGGAGGGGGCGGCTGGGGCCAACGTCCTGACTTTC.

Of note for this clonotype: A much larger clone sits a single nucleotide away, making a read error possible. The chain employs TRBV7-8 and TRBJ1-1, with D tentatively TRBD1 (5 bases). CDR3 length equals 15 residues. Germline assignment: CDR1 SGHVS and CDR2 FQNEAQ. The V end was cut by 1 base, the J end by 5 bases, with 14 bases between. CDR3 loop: CASSLGLGEETEAFF. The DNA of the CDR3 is TGTGCCAGCAGCTTAGGTTTAGGGGAAGAGACTGAAGCTTTCTTT. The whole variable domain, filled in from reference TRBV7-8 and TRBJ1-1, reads GAGVSQSPRYKVAKRGQDVALRCDPISGHVSLFWYQQALGQGPEFLTYFQNEAQLDKSGLPSDRFFAERPEGSVSTLKIQRTQQEDSAVYLCASSLGLGEETEAFFGQGTRLTVV.

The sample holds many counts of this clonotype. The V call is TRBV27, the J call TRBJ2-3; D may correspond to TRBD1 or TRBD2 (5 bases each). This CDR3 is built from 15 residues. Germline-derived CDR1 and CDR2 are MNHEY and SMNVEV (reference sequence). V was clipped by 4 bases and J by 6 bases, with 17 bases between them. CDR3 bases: TGTGCCAGCAGTTCCGGGACCGACTCAAGGGATACGCAGTATTTT. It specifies CASSSGTDSRDTQYF.

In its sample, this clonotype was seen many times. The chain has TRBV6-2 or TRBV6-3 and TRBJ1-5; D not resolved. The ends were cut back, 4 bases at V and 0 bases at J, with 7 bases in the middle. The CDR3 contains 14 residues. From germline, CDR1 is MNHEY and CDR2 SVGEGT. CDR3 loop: CASSSTFSNQPQHF. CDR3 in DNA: TGTGCCAGCAGTTCAACCTTTAGCAATCAGCCCCAGCATTTT.

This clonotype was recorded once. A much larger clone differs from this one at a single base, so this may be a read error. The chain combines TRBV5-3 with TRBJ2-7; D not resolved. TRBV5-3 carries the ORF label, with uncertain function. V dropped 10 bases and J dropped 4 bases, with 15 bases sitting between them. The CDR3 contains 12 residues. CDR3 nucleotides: TGTGCCGGCAGCTTCATGGGATACGAGCAGTACTTC. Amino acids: CAGSFMGYEQYF.

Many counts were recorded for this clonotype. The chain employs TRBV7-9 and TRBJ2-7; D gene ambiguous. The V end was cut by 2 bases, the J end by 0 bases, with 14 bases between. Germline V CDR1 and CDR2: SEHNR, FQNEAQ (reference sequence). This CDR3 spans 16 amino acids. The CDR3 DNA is TGTGCCAGCAGCTTACCCGACGGAGCGAGCTCCTACGAGCAGTACTTC. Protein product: CASSLPDGASSYEQYF.